This entry lists 15 T cell receptor beta chains sequenced from one sample in a study of cytomegalovirus exposure and HLA in healthy donors. Primers included in the PCR were 60 Vbeta and 13 Jbeta primers. Repertoires were generated with immunoSEQ multiplex PCR, while TCRdb's copy carries only in-frame clones and drops some. This sample has about 120,000 clones; around 81% occur once, and the top ten carry less than 2.5%. Sample: PBMCs. Receptors were obtained from a woman aged 35 to 49 in good health and CMV-seronegative.

The chain joins TRBV5-6 to TRBJ2-7; 7 positions match TRBD1. Germline CDR1 SGHDT, CDR2 YYEEEE. V lost 4 bases and J lost 4; bases outside the gene matches: 8. The CDR3 is 14 amino acids. The CDR3 DNA reads as TGTGCCAGCAGCGTGGGACAGCCACCTTACGAGCAGTACTTC. As protein: CASSVGQPPYEQYF.

Only a few counts were recorded for this clone. This chain uses TRBV6-6 with TRBJ2-5; 7 nucleotides line up with TRBD2. The V gene's germline CDR1 is MNHNY and CDR2 SVGAGI (reference sequence). CDR3 length equals 13 residues. With 7 bases clipped from V and 5 bases from J, the junction kept 7 bases outside the gene matches. The CDR3, as DNA: TGTGCCAGCACTATGACTAGCCCGGAGACCCAGTACTTC. Protein sequence: CASTMTSPETQYF.

This chain links TRBV18 with TRBJ2-7; D might be TRBD1 (5 bases). Trimming took 1 base from V and 2 from J, leaving 9 bases between them. CDR3 length equals 14 residues. The germline V gene has CDR1 KGHSH and CDR2 LQKENI. In DNA form, the CDR3 reads TGTGCCAGCTCACCACGACAGCTAGCCTACGAGCAGTACTTC. Residues: CASSPRQLAYEQYF. The complete variable domain, with remaining parts taken from reference TRBV18 and TRBJ2-7, reads NAGVMQNPRHLVRRRGQEARLRCSPMKGHSHVYWYRQLPEEGLKFMVYLQKENIIDESGMPKERFSAEFPKEGPSILRIQQVVRGDSAAYFCASSPRQLAYEQYFGPGTRLTVT.

The rearrangement uses TRBV7-9 and TRBJ2-5, with 7 bases lining up with TRBD1. V shed 5 bases and J 1 base; nucleotides not matched to a gene: 4. From germline, CDR1 is SEHNR and CDR2 FQNEAQ (reference sequence). The CDR3 contains 14 residues. In DNA form, the CDR3 reads TGTGCCAGCAGCCCCAGGGGGTTCCAAGAGACCCAGTACTTC. Protein product: CASSPRGFQETQYF.

This chain joins TRBV4-1 and TRBJ2-7, with TRBD1 matching over 9 bases. The CDR3 is 16 amino acids. CDR1 is MGHRA, CDR2 YSYEKL, per germline. Germline trimming cut 2 bases from V and 1 base from J; bases unmatched to any gene: 6. CDR3 nucleotides: TGCGCCAGCAGCCAACCCACCGGGACAGGGTCCTACGAGCAGTACTTC. Amino acid sequence: CASSQPTGTGSYEQYF.

This sequence joins TRBV19 and TRBJ1-6; 11 positions agree with TRBD1. Per the germline V gene, CDR1 is LNHDA and CDR2 is SQIVND (reference sequence). CDR3 length: 16 amino acids. Unmatched junction bases numbered 2, after V lost 4 bases and J lost 3 bases. The CDR3 DNA is TGTGCCAGTAGTAGGGGACAGGGGGACTATAATTCACCCCTCCACTTT. The encoded protein is CASSRGQGDYNSPLHF.

CDR3 region: CASSLLGQSNTGELFF. CDR3 DNA sequence: TGTGCCAGCAGCTTACTGGGACAGAGTAACACCGGGGAGCTGTTTTTT. The chain couples TRBV5-6 to TRBJ2-2; TRBD1 agrees at 7 bases. CDR3 length: 16 residues. V trimming: 2 bases; J trimming: 2 bases; junction bases outside the gene matches: 6. Germline CDR1 is SGHDT and CDR2 is YYEEEE.

The gene calls are TRBV5-1 and TRBJ1-5; TRBD1 might be the D (5 bases). This CDR3 comprises 15 residues. V was pared by 4 bases and J by 5 bases, with 16 bases between. From germline, CDR1 is SGHRS and CDR2 YFSETQ. CDR3 nucleotides: TGCGCCAGCAGCGAACTCCCAGGGTGGGATCAGCCCCAGCATTTT. The encoded protein is CASSELPGWDQPQHF.

The rearrangement uses TRBV27 and TRBJ2-7; TRBD1 matches 9 bases. In germline, CDR1 is MNHEY, CDR2 SMNVEV (reference sequence). V lost 6 bases to trimming and J lost 4 bases; unmatched junction nucleotides: 10. There are 15 residues in the CDR3. The DNA of the CDR3 is TGTGCCAGCAGAATACAGGGGGCGCAAACTTACGAGCAGTACTTC. Amino acids: CASRIQGAQTYEQYF.

The chain has TRBV4-2 and TRBJ2-7; D remains ambiguous. V was pared by 3 bases and J by 3 bases, with 12 bases between. This CDR3 comprises 14 residues. The germline V gene encodes CDR1 LGHNA and CDR2 YNFKEQ. CDR3 coding DNA: TGTGCCAGCAGCCATAGCACGGAGAACTACGAGCAGTACTTC. As protein: CASSHSTENYEQYF.

The chain couples TRBV4-1 to TRBJ2-1; D might be TRBD2 (5 bases). From germline, CDR1 is MGHRA and CDR2 YSYEKL. CDR3 length: 16 amino acids. V was shortened by 0 bases and J by 4 bases, with 13 bases between the two germline ends. The CDR3 DNA sequence: TGCGCCAGCAGCCAAGAGCCGGCGGGTTCTTACAATGAGCAGTTCTTC. Its protein is CASSQEPAGSYNEQFF.

The chain recombines TRBV6-1 with TRBJ1-1, with 8 bases identical to TRBD1. CDR3 size: 14 residues. CDR1 is MNHNS and CDR2 is SASEGT in the germline V gene. Trimming took 5 bases from V and 2 from J; bases not matched to a gene: 4. CDR3 sequence (DNA): TGTGCCAGCAGTAGGGACAGGAGTAACACTGAAGCTTTCTTT. Translating gives CASSRDRSNTEAFF.

There are a few counts of this clone. The chain employs TRBV5-6 and TRBJ1-1; TRBD1 matches at 8 bases. The trim removed 0 bases at V and 0 bases at J, leaving 1 base unmatched. The CDR3 runs to 15 residues. Germline CDR1 and CDR2: SGHDT and YYEEEE. The CDR3 loop is CASSLEDRVNTEAFF. CDR3 sequence (DNA): TGTGCCAGCAGCTTGGAGGACAGGGTGAACACTGAAGCTTTCTTT.

The chain uses TRBV7-3 and TRBJ2-1; 8 bases are a match to TRBD2. The V segment lost 6 bases and the J segment 1 base; nucleotides outside the gene matches: 8. This CDR3 region has 16 residues. Germline V lookup: CDR1 SGHTA, CDR2 FQGTGA. This chain's CDR3 is CASSPGAGGSYNEQFF. The CDR3 DNA follows: TGTGCCAGCAGTCCGGGGGCGGGAGGTTCCTACAATGAGCAGTTCTTC.

V and J are TRBV6-6 and TRBJ1-2; 8 nucleotides agree with TRBD1. The CDR3 loop spans 14 amino acids. CDR1 is MNHNY, CDR2 SVGAGI, per germline (reference sequence). V shed 7 bases and J 4 bases; nucleotides not matched to a gene: 8. The CDR3 bases are TGTGCCAGCACCAAGGACAGGGCCTCCTATGGCTACACCTTC. Residues: CASTKDRASYGYTF.